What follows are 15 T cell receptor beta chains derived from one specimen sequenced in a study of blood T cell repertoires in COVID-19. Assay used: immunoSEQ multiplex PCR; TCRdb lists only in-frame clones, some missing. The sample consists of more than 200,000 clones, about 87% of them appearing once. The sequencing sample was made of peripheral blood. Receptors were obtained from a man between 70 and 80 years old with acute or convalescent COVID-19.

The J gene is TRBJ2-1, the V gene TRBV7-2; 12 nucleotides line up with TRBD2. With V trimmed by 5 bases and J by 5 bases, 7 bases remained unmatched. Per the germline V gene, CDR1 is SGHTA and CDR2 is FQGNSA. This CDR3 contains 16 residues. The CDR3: CASSTSGRTSHNEQFF. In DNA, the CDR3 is TGTGCCAGCAGCACTAGCGGGAGGACCTCTCACAATGAGCAGTTCTTC.

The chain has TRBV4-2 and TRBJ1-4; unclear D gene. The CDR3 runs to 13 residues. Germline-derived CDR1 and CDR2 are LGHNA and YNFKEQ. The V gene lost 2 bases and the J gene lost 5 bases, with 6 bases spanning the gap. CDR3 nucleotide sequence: TGTGCCAGCAGCCAAAACATAAATGAAAAACTGTTTTTT. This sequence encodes CASSQNINEKLFF.

The CDR3 DNA sequence: TGCAGTCCCCAGGTAGGAGATACGCAGTATTTT. As protein: CSPQVGDTQYF. This chain joins TRBV20-1 and TRBJ2-3; D gene ambiguous. The CDR3 is 11 amino acids. The V gene's germline CDR1 is DFQATT and CDR2 SNEGSKA (reference sequence). Trimming cost V 8 bases and J 5 bases, with 11 bases left between them.

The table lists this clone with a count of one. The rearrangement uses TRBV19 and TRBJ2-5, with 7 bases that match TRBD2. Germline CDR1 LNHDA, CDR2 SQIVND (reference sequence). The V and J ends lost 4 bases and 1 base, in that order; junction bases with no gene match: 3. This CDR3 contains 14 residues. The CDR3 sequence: CASSRASGQETQYF. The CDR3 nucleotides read TGTGCCAGTAGTAGGGCTAGCGGCCAAGAGACCCAGTACTTC.

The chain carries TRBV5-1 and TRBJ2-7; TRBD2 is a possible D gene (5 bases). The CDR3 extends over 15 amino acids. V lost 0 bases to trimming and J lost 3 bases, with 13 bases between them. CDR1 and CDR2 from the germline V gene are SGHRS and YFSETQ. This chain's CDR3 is CASSLERGAGYEQYF. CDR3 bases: TGCGCCAGCAGCTTGGAGCGTGGCGCGGGCTACGAGCAGTACTTC.

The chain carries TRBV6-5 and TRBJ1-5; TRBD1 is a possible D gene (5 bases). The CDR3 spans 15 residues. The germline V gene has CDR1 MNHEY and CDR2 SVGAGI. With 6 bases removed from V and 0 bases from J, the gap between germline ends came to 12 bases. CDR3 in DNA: TGTGCCAGCAGGGGGGGTCTGACTAGCAATCAGCCCCAGCATTTT. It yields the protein CASRGGLTSNQPQHF.

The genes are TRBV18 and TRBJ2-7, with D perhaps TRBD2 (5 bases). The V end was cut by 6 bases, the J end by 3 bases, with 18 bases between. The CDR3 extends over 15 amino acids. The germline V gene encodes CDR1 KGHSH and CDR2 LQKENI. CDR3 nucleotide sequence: TGTGCCAGCTCCCAGAGTCTGGGAGCTTACTACGAGCAGTACTTC. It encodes CASSQSLGAYYEQYF.

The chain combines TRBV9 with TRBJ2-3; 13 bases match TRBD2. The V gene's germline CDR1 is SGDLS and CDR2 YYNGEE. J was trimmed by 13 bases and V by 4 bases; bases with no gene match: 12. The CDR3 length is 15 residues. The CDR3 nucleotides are TGTGCCAGCAGCCCTACAGGGGGACTAGCGGGATCAGAGTATTTT. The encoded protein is CASSPTGGLAGSEYF.

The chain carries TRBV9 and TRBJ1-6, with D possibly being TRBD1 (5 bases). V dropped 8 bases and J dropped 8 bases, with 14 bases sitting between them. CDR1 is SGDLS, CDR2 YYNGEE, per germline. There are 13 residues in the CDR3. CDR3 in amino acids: CARGRRGDSPLHF. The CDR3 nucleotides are TGTGCCAGGGGTCGAAGGGGTGATTCACCCCTCCACTTT.

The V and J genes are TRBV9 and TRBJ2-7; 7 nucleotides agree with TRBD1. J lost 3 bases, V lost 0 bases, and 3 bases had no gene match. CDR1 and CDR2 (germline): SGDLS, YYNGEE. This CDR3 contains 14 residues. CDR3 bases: TGTGCCAGCAGCGTAGGAGACAGGGTCTACGAGCAGTACTTC. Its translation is CASSVGDRVYEQYF.

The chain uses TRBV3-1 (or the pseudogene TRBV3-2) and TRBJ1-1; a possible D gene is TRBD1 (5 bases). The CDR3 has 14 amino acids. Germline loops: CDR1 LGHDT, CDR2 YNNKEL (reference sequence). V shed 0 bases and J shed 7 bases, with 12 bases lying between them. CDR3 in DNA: TGTGCCAGCAGCCAAGAGGGGGGGAAAGGTGAAGCTTTCTTT. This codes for CASSQEGGKGEAFF.

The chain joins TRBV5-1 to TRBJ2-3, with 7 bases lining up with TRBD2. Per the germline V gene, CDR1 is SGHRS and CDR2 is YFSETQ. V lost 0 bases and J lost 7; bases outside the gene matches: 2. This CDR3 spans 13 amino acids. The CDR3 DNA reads TGCGCCAGCAGCTTGGGGGAGGGGAATACGCAGTATTTT. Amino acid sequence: CASSLGEGNTQYF.

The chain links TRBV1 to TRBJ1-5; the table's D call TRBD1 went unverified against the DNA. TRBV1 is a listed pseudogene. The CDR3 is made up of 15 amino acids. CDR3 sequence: CTSIISGTGFQPQHF. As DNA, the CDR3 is TGCACCAGCATCATTTCCGGGACAGGTTTTCAGCCCCAGCATTTT.

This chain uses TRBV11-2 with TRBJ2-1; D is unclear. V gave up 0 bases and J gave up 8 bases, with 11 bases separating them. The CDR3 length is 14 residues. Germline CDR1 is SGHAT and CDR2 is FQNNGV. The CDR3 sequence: CASSLDGPLDEQFF. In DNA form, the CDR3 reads TGTGCCAGCAGCTTAGATGGCCCCCTCGATGAGCAGTTCTTC.

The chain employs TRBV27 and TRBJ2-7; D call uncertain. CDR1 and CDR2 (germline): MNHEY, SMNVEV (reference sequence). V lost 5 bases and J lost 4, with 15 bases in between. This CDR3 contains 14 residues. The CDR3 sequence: CASSRIEPPYEQYF. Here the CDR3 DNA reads TGTGCCAGCAGTAGAATAGAACCCCCTTACGAGCAGTACTTC.